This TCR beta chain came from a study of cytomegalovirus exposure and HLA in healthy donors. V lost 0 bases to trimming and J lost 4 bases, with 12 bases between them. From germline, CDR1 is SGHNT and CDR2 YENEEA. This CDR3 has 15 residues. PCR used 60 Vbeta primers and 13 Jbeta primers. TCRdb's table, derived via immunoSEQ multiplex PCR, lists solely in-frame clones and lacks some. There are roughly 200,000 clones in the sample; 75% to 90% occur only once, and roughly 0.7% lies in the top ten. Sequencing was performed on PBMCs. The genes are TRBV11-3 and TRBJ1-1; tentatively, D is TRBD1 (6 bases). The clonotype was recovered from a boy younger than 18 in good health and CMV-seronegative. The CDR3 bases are TGTGCCAGCAGCTTAGATCAGGGGCGCGGCACTGAAGCTTTCTTT. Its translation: CASSLDQGRGTEAFF.